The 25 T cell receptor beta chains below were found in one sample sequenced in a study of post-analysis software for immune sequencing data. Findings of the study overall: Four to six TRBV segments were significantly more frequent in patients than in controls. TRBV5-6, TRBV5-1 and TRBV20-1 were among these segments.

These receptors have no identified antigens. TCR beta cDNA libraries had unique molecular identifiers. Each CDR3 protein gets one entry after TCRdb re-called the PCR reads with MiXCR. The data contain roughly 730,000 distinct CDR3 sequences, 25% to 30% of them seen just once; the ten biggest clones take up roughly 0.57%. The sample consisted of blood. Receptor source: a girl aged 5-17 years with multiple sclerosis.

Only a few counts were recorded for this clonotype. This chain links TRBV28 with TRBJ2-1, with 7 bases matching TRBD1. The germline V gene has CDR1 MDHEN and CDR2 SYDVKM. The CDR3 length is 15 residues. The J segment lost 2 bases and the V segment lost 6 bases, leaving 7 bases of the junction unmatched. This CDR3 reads CASRAQGWTYNEQFF. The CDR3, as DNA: TGTGCCAGCAGGGCACAGGGGTGGACCTACAATGAGCAGTTCTTC.

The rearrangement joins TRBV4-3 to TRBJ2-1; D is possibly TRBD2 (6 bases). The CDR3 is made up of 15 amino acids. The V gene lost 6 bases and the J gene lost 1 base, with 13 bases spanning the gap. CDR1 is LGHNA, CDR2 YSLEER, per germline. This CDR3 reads CASSFRLESYNEQFF. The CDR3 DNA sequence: TGCGCCAGCAGTTTCCGACTAGAGTCCTACAATGAGCAGTTCTTC.

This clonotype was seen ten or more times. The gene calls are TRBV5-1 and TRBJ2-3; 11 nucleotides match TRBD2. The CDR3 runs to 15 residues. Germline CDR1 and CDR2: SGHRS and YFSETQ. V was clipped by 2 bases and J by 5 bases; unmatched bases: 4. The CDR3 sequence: CASSFTSGSVDTQYF. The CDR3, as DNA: TGCGCCAGCAGCTTCACTAGCGGGAGCGTAGATACGCAGTATTTT.

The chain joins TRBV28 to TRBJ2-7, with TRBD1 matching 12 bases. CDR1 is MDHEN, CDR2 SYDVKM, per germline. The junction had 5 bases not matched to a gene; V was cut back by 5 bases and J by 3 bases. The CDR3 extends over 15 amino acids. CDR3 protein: CASSGGTGGGYEQYF. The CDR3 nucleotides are TGTGCCAGCAGTGGGGGGACAGGGGGCGGCTACGAGCAGTACTTC.

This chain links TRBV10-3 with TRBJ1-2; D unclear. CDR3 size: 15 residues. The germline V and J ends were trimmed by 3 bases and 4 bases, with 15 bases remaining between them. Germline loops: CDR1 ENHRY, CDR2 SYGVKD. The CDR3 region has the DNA TGTGCCATCAGTGAATCTAAGGGAGGAGCCTATGGCTACACCTTC. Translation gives CAISESKGGAYGYTF.

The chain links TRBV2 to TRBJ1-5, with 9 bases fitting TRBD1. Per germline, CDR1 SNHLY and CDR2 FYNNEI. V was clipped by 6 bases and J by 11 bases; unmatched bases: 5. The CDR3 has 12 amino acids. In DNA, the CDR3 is TGTGCCAGCAGACAAGACAGGGGGGCCCAGCATTTT. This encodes CASRQDRGAQHF.

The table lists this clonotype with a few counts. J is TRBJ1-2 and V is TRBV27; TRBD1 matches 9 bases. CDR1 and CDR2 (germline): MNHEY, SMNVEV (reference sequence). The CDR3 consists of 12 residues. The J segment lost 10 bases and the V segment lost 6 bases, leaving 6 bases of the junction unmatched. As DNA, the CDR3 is TGTGCCAGCAGCTCGACAGGGGGGTTCTACACCTTC. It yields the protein CASSSTGGFYTF.

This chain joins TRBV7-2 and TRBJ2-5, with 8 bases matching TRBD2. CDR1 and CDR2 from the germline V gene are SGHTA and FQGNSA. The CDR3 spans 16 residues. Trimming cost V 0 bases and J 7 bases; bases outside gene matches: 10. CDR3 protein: CASSLAETSVPRTQYF. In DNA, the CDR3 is TGTGCCAGCAGCTTAGCGGAGACTAGCGTACCTAGGACCCAGTACTTC. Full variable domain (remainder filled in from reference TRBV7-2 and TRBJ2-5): GAGVSQSPSNKVTEKGKDVELRCDPISGHTALYWYRQSLGQGLEFLIYFQGNSAPDKSGLPSDRFSAERTGGSVSTLTIQRTQQEDSAVYLCASSLAETSVPRTQYFGPGTRLLVL.

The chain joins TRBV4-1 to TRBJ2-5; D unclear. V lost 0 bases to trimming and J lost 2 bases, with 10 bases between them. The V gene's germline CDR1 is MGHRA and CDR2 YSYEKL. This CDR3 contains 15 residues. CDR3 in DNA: TGCGCCAGCAGCCAAGATGAGTGGCCTCAAGAGACCCAGTACTTC. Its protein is CASSQDEWPQETQYF.

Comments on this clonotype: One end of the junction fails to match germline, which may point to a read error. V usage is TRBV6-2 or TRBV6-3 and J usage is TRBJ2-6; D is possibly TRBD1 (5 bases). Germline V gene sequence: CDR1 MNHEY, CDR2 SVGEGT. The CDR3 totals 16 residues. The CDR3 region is CASRPTRVSRANVPTF. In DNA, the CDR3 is TGTGCCAGCAGACCGACCAGGGTTTCCAGGGCCAACGTCCCGACTTTC.

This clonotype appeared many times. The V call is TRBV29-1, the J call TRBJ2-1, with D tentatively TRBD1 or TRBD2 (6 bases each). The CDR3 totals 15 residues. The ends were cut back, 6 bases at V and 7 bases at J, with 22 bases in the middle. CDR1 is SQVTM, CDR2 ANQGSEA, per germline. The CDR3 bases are TGCAGCGTCCACGGCGTCCGGGGGCCGGGAAATGAGCAGTTCTTC. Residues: CSVHGVRGPGNEQFF.

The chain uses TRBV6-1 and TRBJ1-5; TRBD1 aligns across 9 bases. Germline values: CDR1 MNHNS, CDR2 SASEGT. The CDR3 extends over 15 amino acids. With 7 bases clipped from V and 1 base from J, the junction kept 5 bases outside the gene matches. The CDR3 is CASTLGTGSNQPQHF. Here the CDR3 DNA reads TGTGCCAGCACCCTGGGGACAGGGAGCAATCAGCCCCAGCATTTT.

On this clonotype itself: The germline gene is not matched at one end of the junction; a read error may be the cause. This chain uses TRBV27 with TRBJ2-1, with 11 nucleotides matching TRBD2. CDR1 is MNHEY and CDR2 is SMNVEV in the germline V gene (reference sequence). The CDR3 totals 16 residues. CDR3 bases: TGTGCCGGCAGTTCAACTAGCGGGAGTCTCTACAATGAGCAGTTCTTC. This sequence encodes CAGSSTSGSLYNEQFF.

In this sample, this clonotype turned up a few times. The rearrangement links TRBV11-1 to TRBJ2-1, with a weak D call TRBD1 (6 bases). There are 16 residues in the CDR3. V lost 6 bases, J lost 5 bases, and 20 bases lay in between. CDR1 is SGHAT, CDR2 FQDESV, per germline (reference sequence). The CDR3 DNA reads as TGTGCCAGCAGACACCTACAGGGTTCGGGCCACAATGAGCAGTTCTTC. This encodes CASRHLQGSGHNEQFF.

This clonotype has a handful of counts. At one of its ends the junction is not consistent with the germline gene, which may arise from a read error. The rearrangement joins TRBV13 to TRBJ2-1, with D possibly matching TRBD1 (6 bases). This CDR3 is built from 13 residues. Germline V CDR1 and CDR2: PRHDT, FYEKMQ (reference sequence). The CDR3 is CATFEGGYSEQFF. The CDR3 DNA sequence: TGTGCCACTTTCGAAGGGGGATACAGTGAGCAGTTCTTC.

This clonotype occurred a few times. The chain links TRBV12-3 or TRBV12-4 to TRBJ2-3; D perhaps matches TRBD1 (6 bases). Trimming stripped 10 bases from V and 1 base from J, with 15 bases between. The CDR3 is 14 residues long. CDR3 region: CAISRDTGTDTQYF. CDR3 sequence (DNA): TGTGCCATTAGCCGGGACACCGGCACAGATACGCAGTATTTT.

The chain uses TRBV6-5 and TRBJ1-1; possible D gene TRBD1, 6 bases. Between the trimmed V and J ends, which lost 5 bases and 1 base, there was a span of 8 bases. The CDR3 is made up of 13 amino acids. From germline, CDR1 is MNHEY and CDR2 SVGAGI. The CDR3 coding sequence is TGTGCCAGCAGTCAGGGGCCGAACACTGAAGCTTTCTTT. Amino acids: CASSQGPNTEAFF.

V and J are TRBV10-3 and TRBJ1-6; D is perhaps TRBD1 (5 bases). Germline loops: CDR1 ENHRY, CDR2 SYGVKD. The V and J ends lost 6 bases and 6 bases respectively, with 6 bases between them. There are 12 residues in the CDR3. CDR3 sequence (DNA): TGTGCCATCAGGGACATTAATTCACCCCTCCACTTT. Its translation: CAIRDINSPLHF.

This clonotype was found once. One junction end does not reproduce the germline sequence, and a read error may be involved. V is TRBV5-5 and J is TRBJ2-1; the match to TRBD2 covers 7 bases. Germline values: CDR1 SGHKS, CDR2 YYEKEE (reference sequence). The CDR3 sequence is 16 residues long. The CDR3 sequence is CGSSQLPGGSYNEQFF. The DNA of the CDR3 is TGTGGCAGCAGCCAATTACCGGGAGGATCCTACAATGAGCAGTTCTTC.

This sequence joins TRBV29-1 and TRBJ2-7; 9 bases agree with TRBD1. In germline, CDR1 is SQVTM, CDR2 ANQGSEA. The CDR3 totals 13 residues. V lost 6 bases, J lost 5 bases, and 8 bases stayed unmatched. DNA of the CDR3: TGCAGCGTGGGAGGTACAGGGGGCGACGAGCAGTACTTC. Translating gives CSVGGTGGDEQYF.

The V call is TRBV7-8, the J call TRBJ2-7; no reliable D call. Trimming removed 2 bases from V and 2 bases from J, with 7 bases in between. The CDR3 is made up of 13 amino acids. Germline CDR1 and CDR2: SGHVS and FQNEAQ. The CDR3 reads CASSLTVAYEQYF. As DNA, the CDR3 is TGTGCCAGCAGCTTAACCGTGGCCTACGAGCAGTACTTC.

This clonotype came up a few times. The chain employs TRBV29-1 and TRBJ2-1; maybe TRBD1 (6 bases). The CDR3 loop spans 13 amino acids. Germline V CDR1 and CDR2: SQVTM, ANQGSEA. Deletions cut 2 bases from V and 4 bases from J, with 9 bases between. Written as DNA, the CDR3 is TGCAGCGTTGAATGGCAGGGGTACAATGAGCAGTTCTTC. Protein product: CSVEWQGYNEQFF.

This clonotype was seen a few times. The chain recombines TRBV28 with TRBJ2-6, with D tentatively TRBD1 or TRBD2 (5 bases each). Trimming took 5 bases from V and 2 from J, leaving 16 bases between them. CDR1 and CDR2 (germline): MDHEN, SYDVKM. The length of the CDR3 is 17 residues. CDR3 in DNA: TGTGCCAGCAGTCGGGGCGAGAACGGAGCTGGGGCCAACGTCCTGACTTTC. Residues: CASSRGENGAGANVLTF.

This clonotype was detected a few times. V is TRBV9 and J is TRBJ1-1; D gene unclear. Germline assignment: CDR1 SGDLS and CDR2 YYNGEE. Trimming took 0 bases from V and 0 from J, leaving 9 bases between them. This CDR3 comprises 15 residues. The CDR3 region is CASSVAAIMNTEAFF. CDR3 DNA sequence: TGTGCCAGCAGCGTAGCGGCAATCATGAACACTGAAGCTTTCTTT.

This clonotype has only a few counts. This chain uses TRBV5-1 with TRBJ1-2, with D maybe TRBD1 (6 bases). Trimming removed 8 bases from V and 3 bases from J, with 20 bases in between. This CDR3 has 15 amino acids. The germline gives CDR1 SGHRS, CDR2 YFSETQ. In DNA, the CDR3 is TGCGCCAGTTCTTCGACCGGGGGCGGTGACTATGGCTACACCTTC. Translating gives CASSSTGGGDYGYTF. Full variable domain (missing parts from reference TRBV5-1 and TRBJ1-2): KAGVTQTPRYLIKTRGQQVTLSCSPISGHRSVSWYQQTPGQGLQFLFEYFSETQRNKGNFPGRFSGRQFSNSRSEMNVSTLELGDSALYLCASSSTGGGDYGYTFGSGTRLTVV.